This TCR beta chain was obtained from a study of blood T cell repertoires in COVID-19. Study as a whole: The United States, Italy and Spain supplied acute and convalescent COVID-19 samples. PBMCs, B-cell-depleted T cells, or T cells were the source of the cDNA or gDNA that made up the material.

Using immunoSEQ multiplex PCR, the repertoire was profiled, and TCRdb retains in-frame clones only, with some absent. The sample holds roughly 210,000 clones, under 90% seen once. Seattle participants joined during active infection and were tracked over time. Trimming shortened V by 4 bases and J by 2 bases, and 18 bases separated the two germline ends. CDR1 is SGHRS, CDR2 YFSETQ, per germline. The CDR3 sequence is 16 residues long. The sequencing input was peripheral blood. The clonotype was recovered from a woman of 80 years or more with COVID-19, enrolled during active disease. This chain uses TRBV5-1 with TRBJ2-5, with D tentatively TRBD2 (7 bases). For the CDR3, the DNA is TGCGCCAGCAGCAAGGGGGGGGCCCAGGTTCAAGAGACCCAGTACTTC. Its translation: CASSKGGAQVQETQYF.